This T cell receptor beta chain emerged from a study of blood T cells in healthy people across ages. This CDR3 region has 13 residues. With 6 bases clipped from V and 7 bases from J, the junction kept 9 bases outside the gene matches. Per the germline V gene, CDR1 is SQVTM and CDR2 is ANQGSEA. Study-wide points: Shifts in expanded clonotypes may have been confounded by donor CMV status, which was unknown.

Drawing of peripheral blood yielded about 9.7 milliliters from each donor. On this clonotype: Its antigen is currently unknown.

Alongside a J-beta primer mix, a sample-barcoded 5' primer served in a second PCR lasting roughly 7 to 12 cycles. Each cDNA molecule received a tag from a template-switch adaptor that had 12 random nucleotides. Using its own MiXCR run on the 5' RACE reads, TCRdb lists one record per CDR3 protein. Seen here are around 800,000 distinct CDR3 sequences, approximately 67% observed once, and the top ten hold 28%. The specimen was blood. The TCR sequence derives from a man aged 25-45 years in good health. The J gene is TRBJ1-5, the V gene TRBV29-1; 7 bases agree with TRBD1. CDR3 coding DNA: TGCAGCGTGATGACAGGGCTGGGACAGCCCCAGCATTTT. Translated, it gives CSVMTGLGQPQHF.